This entry lists 21 T cell receptor beta chains sequenced from one sample in a study of neurological immune-mediated disorders. TCRdb re-called the 5' RACE reads through MiXCR, storing one row per CDR3 protein. The table records under 80,000 distinct CDR3 sequences, around 9.9% of them present only once. Sequencing was carried out using PBMCs. These TCRs come from a man in his fifties or sixties in good health.

There are many counts of this clonotype. The chain employs TRBV24-1 and TRBJ2-1, with TRBD2 matching 9 bases. Per germline, CDR1 KGHDR and CDR2 SFDVKD. The J segment lost 8 bases and the V segment lost 4 bases, leaving 11 bases of the junction unmatched. The CDR3 is 16 residues long. Written as DNA, the CDR3 is TGTGCCACCAGTGACTCCCTAGCGGGGCCTCCGGATGAGCAGTTCTTC. Its translation: CATSDSLAGPPDEQFF.

In its sample, this clonotype was seen many times. V is TRBV24-1 and J is TRBJ2-1; 9 bases are shared with TRBD2. Germline CDR1 reads KGHDR; CDR2 reads SFDVKD. Trimming removed 4 bases from V and 5 bases from J; junction bases left unmatched: 8. This CDR3 contains 16 residues. CDR3 loop: CATSDRGGAIHNEQFF. CDR3 coding DNA: TGTGCCACCAGTGACCGCGGGGGGGCCATCCACAATGAGCAGTTCTTC.

This clonotype has at least ten counts. The chain employs TRBV7-2 and TRBJ2-2; D gene ambiguous. Germline V CDR1 and CDR2: SGHTA, FQGNSA. The CDR3 is made up of 13 amino acids. Trimming shortened V by 2 bases and J by 5 bases, and 6 bases separated the two germline ends. The CDR3 nucleotides read TGTGCCAGCAGCTTAATGGGAACCGGGGAGCTGTTTTTT. Translated, it gives CASSLMGTGELFF.

In this sample, this clonotype turned up many times. The chain joins TRBV27 to TRBJ2-7; 10 nucleotides align to TRBD1. CDR3 size: 11 residues. J gave up 12 bases and V 3 bases, and 2 bases lay outside the gene matches. Per the germline V gene, CDR1 is MNHEY and CDR2 is SMNVEV (reference sequence). The CDR3 region is CASSFRDRGYF. In nucleotides, the CDR3 is TGTGCCAGCAGTTTCCGGGACAGGGGGTACTTC.

This clonotype showed up many times. The chain recombines TRBV5-1 with TRBJ2-3; 9 nucleotides agree with TRBD2. This CDR3 region has 16 residues. Germline loops: CDR1 SGHRS, CDR2 YFSETQ. The J segment lost 0 bases and the V segment lost 1 base, leaving 3 bases of the junction unmatched. CDR3 DNA sequence: TGCGCCAGCAGCTTGAGTCTAGCGGGGAGCACAGATACGCAGTATTTT. Its protein is CASSLSLAGSTDTQYF.

This clonotype was seen ten or more times. This sequence joins TRBV4-1 and TRBJ1-2, with TRBD1 identical over 7 bases. The CDR3 covers 16 residues. Germline V gene lookup returns CDR1 MGHRA and CDR2 YSYEKL. V lost 5 bases, J lost 2 bases, and 11 bases stayed unmatched. CDR3 nucleotide sequence: TGCGCCAGCAGCAGCCTCCCGGGACAGCCGAACTATGGCTACACCTTC. Its translation is CASSSLPGQPNYGYTF.

This clonotype was seen a handful of times. This rearrangement joins TRBV18 to TRBJ2-7; 10 nucleotides line up with TRBD1. CDR3 size: 17 residues. Per the germline V gene, CDR1 is KGHSH and CDR2 is LQKENI. The ends lost 1 base at V and 3 bases at J; junction bases unmatched: 9. The chain's CDR3 is CASSPLESGQGHYEQYF. The CDR3 nucleotides read TGTGCCAGCTCACCACTGGAGTCGGGACAGGGGCACTACGAGCAGTACTTC.

This clonotype was counted ten times or more. This rearrangement joins TRBV4-1 to TRBJ1-4, with 8 bases matching TRBD1. Germline-derived CDR1 and CDR2 are MGHRA and YSYEKL. Unmatched junction bases numbered 8, after V lost 0 bases and J lost 5 bases. The CDR3 loop spans 17 amino acids. CDR3 sequence reads: CASSQDGRGLPNEKLFF. The CDR3 DNA sequence: TGCGCCAGCAGCCAAGATGGCAGGGGGCTTCCCAATGAAAAACTGTTTTTT.

This clonotype was seen many times. The chain has TRBV9 and TRBJ2-5; a weak D match, TRBD2 (6 bases). Germline V CDR1 and CDR2: SGDLS, YYNGEE. The CDR3 covers 14 residues. Trimming removed 4 bases from V and 4 bases from J, with 14 bases in between. The CDR3 reads CASSPPGGRETQYF. CDR3 nucleotide sequence: TGTGCCAGCAGCCCCCCCGGAGGGAGAGAGACCCAGTACTTC.

This clonotype was recorded at least ten times. The rearrangement joins TRBV20-1 to TRBJ2-5; 11 bases line up with TRBD2. CDR3 length equals 15 residues. The germline V gene has CDR1 DFQATT and CDR2 SNEGSKA (reference sequence). V trimming: 2 bases; J trimming: 2 bases; junction bases outside the gene matches: 4. CDR3 in DNA: TGCAGTGCTAGATCCTCTAGCGGGGGGCAAGAGACCCAGTACTTC. It translates to CSARSSSGGQETQYF.

There are many counts of this clonotype. The CDR3 here is CAISAPGQGAEGYTF. The CDR3 DNA follows: TGTGCCATCAGTGCCCCTGGACAGGGGGCTGAAGGCTACACCTTC. The genes are TRBV10-3 and TRBJ1-2, with TRBD1 matching 11 bases. V gave up 4 bases and J gave up 8 bases; unmatched junction bases: 9. CDR1 and CDR2 (germline): ENHRY, SYGVKD. This CDR3 is built from 15 residues.

This clonotype has only a few counts. The chain carries TRBV4-2 and TRBJ1-6; 7 nucleotides align to TRBD1. The V and J ends lost 0 bases and 7 bases, in that order; junction bases with no gene match: 9. Germline loops: CDR1 LGHNA, CDR2 YNFKEQ. The CDR3 sequence is 17 residues long. The CDR3 reads CASSQEGTGESNSPLHF. The CDR3 DNA follows: TGTGCCAGCAGCCAAGAGGGAACAGGGGAATCCAATTCACCCCTCCACTTT.

This clonotype was seen many times. The chain joins TRBV20-1 to TRBJ2-7, with 10 nucleotides matching TRBD2. The germline V gene encodes CDR1 DFQATT and CDR2 SNEGSKA (reference sequence). With 0 bases clipped from V and 6 bases from J, the junction kept 14 bases outside the gene matches. The CDR3 is 17 residues long. The CDR3 bases are TGCAGTGCTAGAGAAAGGCTAGCGGGAGTAGGCCTATCCGAGCAGTACTTC. This codes for CSARERLAGVGLSEQYF.

The rearrangement links TRBV18 to TRBJ2-3; 7 bases are a match to TRBD1. This CDR3 has 15 amino acids. The V gene end was trimmed by 1 base and the J gene end by 6 bases; junction bases not matched to a gene: 7. Germline V lookup: CDR1 KGHSH, CDR2 LQKENI. The CDR3 DNA reads TGTGCCAGCTCACCACAAGACAGGGAGTCGGATACGCAGTATTTT. As protein: CASSPQDRESDTQYF.

On this clonotype: At one boundary the junction diverges from the germline segment, which might be a read error. The chain carries TRBV4-2 and TRBJ2-5; D remains ambiguous. The germline gives CDR1 LGHNA, CDR2 YNFKEQ. There are 14 residues in the CDR3. The CDR3 is CASSQDLAKETQYF. CDR3 coding DNA: TGTGCCAGCAGCCAAGATTTGGCGAAAGAGACGCAGTACTTC.

V is TRBV6-5 and J is TRBJ1-2; possibly TRBD1 for D (5 bases). V was shortened by 10 bases and J by 6 bases, with 12 bases between the two germline ends. The CDR3 has 11 amino acids. Germline CDR1 MNHEY, CDR2 SVGAGI. CDR3 nucleotides: TGTGCCATCAGACAGTTAGATGGCTACACCTTC. This encodes CAIRQLDGYTF.

In this sample, this clonotype turned up many times. For the CDR3, the DNA is TGCAGTGCGTCGAGGGACTCTGGGGCCAACGTCCTGACTTTC. This translates into CSASRDSGANVLTF. The genes are TRBV20-1 and TRBJ2-6; TRBD2 might be the D (5 bases). Trimming shortened V by 6 bases and J by 0 bases, and 9 bases separated the two germline ends. Germline V gene data show CDR1 as DFQATT and CDR2 as SNEGSKA (reference sequence). CDR3 length equals 14 residues.

This clonotype was found many times. The chain links TRBV6-2 or TRBV6-3 to TRBJ1-1; no clear D gene. The CDR3 covers 14 residues. Trimming pared 7 bases from V and 2 bases from J, leaving 14 bases between. Germline V CDR1 and CDR2: MNHEY, SVGEGT. CDR3 DNA sequence: TGTGCCAGCAAACGGGAGGGCGGCAACACTGAAGCTTTCTTT. Its protein is CASKREGGNTEAFF.

This clonotype was seen ten or more times. The chain has TRBV10-3 and TRBJ2-5; D tentatively reads TRBD1 or TRBD2 (5 bases each). The CDR3 is made up of 14 amino acids. V was shortened by 6 bases and J by 5 bases, with 16 bases between the two germline ends. CDR1 is ENHRY and CDR2 is SYGVKD in the germline V gene. CDR3 DNA sequence: TGTGCCATCAGCCCGGGGCCACCCAAGGAGACCCAGTACTTC. Translated, it gives CAISPGPPKETQYF.

This clonotype was observed many times. The chain has TRBV5-1 and TRBJ2-3, with TRBD2 matching 10 bases. The CDR3 has 16 amino acids. Germline CDR1 reads SGHRS; CDR2 reads YFSETQ. The V segment lost 0 bases and the J segment 5 bases; nucleotides outside the gene matches: 6. CDR3 residues: CASSLEQREGIDTQYF. CDR3 coding DNA: TGCGCCAGCAGCTTGGAGCAGCGGGAGGGGATAGATACGCAGTATTTT. Looking up the rest from reference TRBV5-1 and TRBJ2-3 gives the full variable domain: KAGVTQTPRYLIKTRGQQVTLSCSPISGHRSVSWYQQTPGQGLQFLFEYFSETQRNKGNFPGRFSGRQFSNSRSEMNVSTLELGDSALYLCASSLEQREGIDTQYFGPGTRLTVL.

In this sample, this clonotype turned up many times. The V call is TRBV12-3 or TRBV12-4, the J call TRBJ2-2, with 12 bases aligning to TRBD2. The trim removed 6 bases at V and 6 bases at J, leaving 14 bases unmatched. This CDR3 is 18 amino acids long. The DNA for the CDR3 is TGTGCCAGCAGCTCTAGGGTTGGGGCTAGCGGGGGGGCCGGGGAGCTGTTTTTT. Translated: CASSSRVGASGGAGELFF.